The 5 T cell receptor beta chains below come from one sample, sequenced in a study of OX40 agonist ivuxolimab in advanced cancers. This table comes from immunoSEQ multiplex PCR, and its TCRdb copy is limited to in-frame clones, with some not included. The table lists about 84,000 clones, 89% of them singletons. The sample was CD4+ or CD8+ T cells sorted from blood, taken in a trial of the OX40 agonist ivuxolimab. All receptors derive from an adult with an advanced solid tumor such as melanoma, head and neck, liver or kidney cancer.

The chain links TRBV6-5 to TRBJ1-1; D is undetermined. CDR3 length: 11 residues. Trimming took 6 bases from V and 1 from J, leaving 3 bases between them. CDR1 and CDR2 (germline): MNHEY, SVGAGI. CDR3 in DNA: TGTGCCAGCAGACAGAACACTGAAGCTTTCTTT. Its protein is CASRQNTEAFF.

The J gene is TRBJ2-6, the V gene TRBV9; 7 bases agree with TRBD1. The junction had 15 bases not matched to a gene; V was cut back by 0 bases and J by 0 bases. The CDR3 has 21 amino acids. Germline assignment: CDR1 SGDLS and CDR2 YYNGEE. CDR3 nucleotides: TGTGCCAGCAGCGTAGCTACAGCCAGAGGGGGCCCTAGCTCTGGGGCCAACGTCCTGACTTTC. This sequence encodes CASSVATARGGPSSGANVLTF.

This sequence joins TRBV25-1 and TRBJ1-2; D is undetermined. This CDR3 is 14 amino acids long. With 3 bases removed from V and 2 bases from J, the gap between germline ends came to 10 bases. Germline V gene sequence: CDR1 MGHDK, CDR2 SYGVNS. The CDR3 region has the DNA TGTGCCAGCAGTGACCTTCGCAGAAACTATGGCTACACCTTC. Residues: CASSDLRRNYGYTF.

This chain joins TRBV6-5 and TRBJ2-7; no reliable D call. This CDR3 is built from 14 residues. Germline V gene lookup returns CDR1 MNHEY and CDR2 SVGAGI. Trimming shortened V by 2 bases and J by 0 bases, and 8 bases separated the two germline ends. For the CDR3, the DNA is TGTGCCAGCAGTTACCAGACGGGCTCCTACGAGCAGTACTTC. Its translation: CASSYQTGSYEQYF.

As for this clone: Relative to the germline gene, one junction end is altered; a read error may explain this. The rearrangement joins TRBV4-3 to TRBJ2-7; no clear D. Germline CDR1 and CDR2: LGHNA and YSLEER. The CDR3 has 14 amino acids. Here the CDR3 DNA reads TGCGCCAGCAACCAAGAGAGTCCTGGCTTTGAGCAGTACTTC. It translates to CASNQESPGFEQYF.